These 3 T cell receptor beta chains originate from one sample sequenced in a study of human T cells and chemical hapten exposure. A single record per CDR3 protein comes from TCRdb applying MiXCR to the RACE reads. The sample shows fewer than 100,000 distinct CDR3 sequences, 11% of them seen only once. Documented time point: patch test 3, about 24 weeks after DPC sensitization. Indicated treatment: therapeutic diphenylcyclopropenone sensitization with weekly scalp DPC. The sample here was whole blood, taken in connection with sensitization to the hapten diphenylcyclopropenone (DPC). These receptor sequences come from a woman in her 30s with alopecia areata. Some clones in this sample may be carry-over from other donors' samples.

The chain carries TRBV4-1 and TRBJ1-4; D unclear. The CDR3 length is 15 residues. Per the germline V gene, CDR1 is MGHRA and CDR2 is YSYEKL. V was clipped by 4 bases and J by 2 bases, with 11 bases between them. The CDR3: CASSLPTDTNEKLFF. The CDR3 DNA reads as TGCGCCAGCAGCCTCCCGACGGACACTAATGAAAAACTGTTTTTT.

Ten or more counts support this clonotype. The chain links TRBV30 to TRBJ2-7; D is ambiguous. V gave up 4 bases and J gave up 1 base, with 14 bases separating them. In germline, CDR1 is GTSNPN, CDR2 SVGIG (reference sequence). The CDR3 runs 14 residues. The CDR3 DNA reads as TGTGCCTGGAAAGAGTGGACGCCTTCCTACGAGCAGTACTTC. Translating it yields CAWKEWTPSYEQYF.

This clonotype was picked up many times. The J gene is TRBJ2-7, the V gene TRBV28; 11 positions agree with TRBD2. The germline CDR1 and CDR2 sequences are MDHEN and SYDVKM. V lost 8 bases and J lost 2; bases outside the gene matches: 5. This CDR3 region has 14 residues. CDR3 sequence reads: CASASGRIPYEQYF. In DNA, the CDR3 is TGTGCCAGCGCTAGCGGGAGGATCCCCTACGAGCAGTACTTC.